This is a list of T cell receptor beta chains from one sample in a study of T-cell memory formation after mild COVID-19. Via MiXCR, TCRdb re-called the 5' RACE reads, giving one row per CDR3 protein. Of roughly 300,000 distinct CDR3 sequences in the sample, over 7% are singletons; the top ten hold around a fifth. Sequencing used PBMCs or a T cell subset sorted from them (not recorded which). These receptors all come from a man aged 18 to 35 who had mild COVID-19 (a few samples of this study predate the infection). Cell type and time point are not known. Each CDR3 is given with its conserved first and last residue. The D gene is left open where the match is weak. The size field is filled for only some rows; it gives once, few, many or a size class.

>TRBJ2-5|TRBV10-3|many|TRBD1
TGTGCCATCAGTGAGGGGACAGGGGGATTGGAGACCCAGTACTTC
CAISEGTGGLETQYF
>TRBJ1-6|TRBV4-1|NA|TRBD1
TGCGCCAGCAGCCAAGATCAGGGGACAGGTCAGGCTTCACCCCTCCACTTT
CASSQDQGTGQASPLHF
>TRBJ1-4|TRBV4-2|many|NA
TGTGCCAGCAGCCACTGGGGGGGTTCTAATGAAAAACTGTTTTTT
CASSHWGGSNEKLFF
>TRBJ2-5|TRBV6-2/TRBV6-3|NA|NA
TGTGCCAGCAGTTACGTGGCTGAAGAGACCCAGTACTTC
CASSYVAEETQYF
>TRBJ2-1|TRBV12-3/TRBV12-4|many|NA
TGTGCCAGCAGTGTAACAGGGAGCTCCTACAATGAGCAGTTCTTC
CASSVTGSSYNEQFF
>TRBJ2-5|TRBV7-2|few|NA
TGTGCCAGCAGCGCACAAGCGTGGGGGGGGGCTCAACGAGAGACCCAGTACTTC
CASSAQAWGGAQRETQYF
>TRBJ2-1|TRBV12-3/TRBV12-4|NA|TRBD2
TGTGCCAGTAGTCCGAGGACTAGCGGAGACAATGAGCAGTTCTTC
CASSPRTSGDNEQFF
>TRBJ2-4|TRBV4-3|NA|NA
TGCGCCAGCAGCCAAGGGGGGAACCTAGCCAAAAACATTCAGTACTTC
CASSQGGNLAKNIQYF
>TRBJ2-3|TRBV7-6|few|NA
TGTGCCAGCAGTTCGGGGGTTGCTAGCACAGATACGCAGTATTTT
CASSSGVASTDTQYF
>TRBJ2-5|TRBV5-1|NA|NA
TGCGCCAGCAGCGCGGGACTGCAAGAGACCCAGTACTTC
CASSAGLQETQYF
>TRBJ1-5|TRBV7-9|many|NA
TGTGCCAGCAGCCCCGACAGTTATCAGCCCCAGCATTTT
CASSPDSYQPQHF
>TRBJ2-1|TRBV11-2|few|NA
TGTGCCAGCAGCCTGAACAGGAATGAGCAGTTCTTC
CASSLNRNEQFF
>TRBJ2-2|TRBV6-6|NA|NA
TGTGCCAGCACTACATGGGGCACCGGGGAGCTGTTTTTT
CASTTWGTGELFF
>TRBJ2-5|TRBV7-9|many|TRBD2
TGTGCCAGCAGCCCCTGGGGAGGGGAGACCCAGTACTTC
CASSPWGGETQYF
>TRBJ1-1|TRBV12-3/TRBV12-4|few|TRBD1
TGTGCCAGCAGTTTAAGGGACAGTGAAGCTTTCTTT
CASSLRDSEAFF
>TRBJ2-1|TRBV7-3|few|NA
TGTGCCAGCAGCTTAATCGTCGCGAGCTCCTACAATGAGCAGTTCTTC
CASSLIVASSYNEQFF
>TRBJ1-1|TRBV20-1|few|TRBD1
TGCAGTGCTACACCACAGGGGTTTGAAGCTTTCTTT
CSATPQGFEAFF
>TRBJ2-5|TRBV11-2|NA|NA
TGTGCCAGCAGCACCCCTCGGGGGCCCACTAAAGAGACCCAGTACTTC
CASSTPRGPTKETQYF
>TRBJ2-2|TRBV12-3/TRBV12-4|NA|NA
TGTGCCAGCAGTTTAGCGGGGCAGGGAAATACCGGGGAGCTGTTTTTT
CASSLAGQGNTGELFF
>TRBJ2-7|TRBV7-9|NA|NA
TGTGCCAGCAGCTTAGAGGCGGGGACCGAGCAGTACTTC
CASSLEAGTEQYF
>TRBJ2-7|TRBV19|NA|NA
TGTGCCAATCTTGAAGGACCCAACTCCTACGAGCAGTACTTC
CANLEGPNSYEQYF
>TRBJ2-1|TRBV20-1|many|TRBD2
TGCAGTGCTAGAGTGACCGCGGGGGGACGCCACAATGAGCAGTTCTTC
CSARVTAGGRHNEQFF
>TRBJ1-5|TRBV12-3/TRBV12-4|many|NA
TGTGCCAGCAGACCCGCCGGGGAGGGGACAAATCAGCCCCAGCATTTT
CASRPAGEGTNQPQHF
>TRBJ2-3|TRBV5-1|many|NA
TGCGCCAGCAGCTTCCGGGGGCGTAGCACAGATACGCAGTATTTT
CASSFRGRSTDTQYF
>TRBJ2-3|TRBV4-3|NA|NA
TGCGCCAGCAGCCAGCAGGGGTTTAGCACAGATACGCAGTATTTT
CASSQQGFSTDTQYF
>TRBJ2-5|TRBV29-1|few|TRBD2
TGCAGCGTTGAAACCGGACTAGCGGAGGAGACCCAGTACTTC
CSVETGLAEETQYF
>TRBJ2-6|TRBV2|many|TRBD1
TGTGCCAGCAGTGGGGACAGGGCTGGGGCCAACGTCCTGACTTTC
CASSGDRAGANVLTF
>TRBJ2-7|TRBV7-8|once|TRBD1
TGTGCCAGCAGCTTAAATACAGGGGGCTACGAGCAGTACTTC
CASSLNTGGYEQYF
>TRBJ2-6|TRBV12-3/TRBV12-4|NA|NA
TGTGCCAGCATCACGTCAGGGGCCAACGTCCTGACTTTC
CASITSGANVLTF
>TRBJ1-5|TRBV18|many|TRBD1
TGTGCCAGCTCACGACAGGGGGGAAATCAGCCCCAGCATTTT
CASSRQGGNQPQHF
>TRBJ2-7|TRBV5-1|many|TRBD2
TGCGCCAGCAGCTTGGCGGCTAGCGGGGGGGCCACCTACGAGCAGTACTTC
CASSLAASGGATYEQYF
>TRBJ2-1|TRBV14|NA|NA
TGTGCCAGCAGCCAAGGGGTTCTTCAGGTTCACAATGAGCAGTTCTTC
CASSQGVLQVHNEQFF
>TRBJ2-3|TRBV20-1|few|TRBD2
TGCAGTGCTAGAGATCCCTGGCTAGCGGGGGGGGATACGCAGTATTTT
CSARDPWLAGGDTQYF
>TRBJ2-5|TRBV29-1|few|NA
TGCAGCGCCAGGCAGGCTGCACAAGAGACCCAGTACTTC
CSARQAAQETQYF
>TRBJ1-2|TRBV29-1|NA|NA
TGCAGCGTTGGCGGGGCTGGGGGCTATGGCTACACCTTC
CSVGGAGGYGYTF
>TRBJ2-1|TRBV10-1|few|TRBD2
TGCGCCAGCAGCGGACTAGCGGGGTACGACAACACCTACAATGAGCAGTTCTTC
CASSGLAGYDNTYNEQFF
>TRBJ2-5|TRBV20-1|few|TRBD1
TGCAGTGCTGACCGGGACAGACTTAATCAAGAGACCCAGTACTTC
CSADRDRLNQETQYF
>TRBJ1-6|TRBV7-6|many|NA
TGTGCCAGCAGCTTGGGAGGGAATAATTCACCCCTCCACTTT
CASSLGGNNSPLHF
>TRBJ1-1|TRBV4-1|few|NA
TGCGCCAGCAGCCAAGATTGGCGGTCGGAAGCTTTCTTT
CASSQDWRSEAFF
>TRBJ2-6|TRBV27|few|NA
TGTGCCAGCAGGATACGGGGGGCCTCTGGGGCCAACGTCCTGACTTTC
CASRIRGASGANVLTF
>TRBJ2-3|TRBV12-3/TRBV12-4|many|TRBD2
TGTGCCAGCAGTTTTACTGAGACTAGCGGCACAGATACGCAGTATTTT
CASSFTETSGTDTQYF
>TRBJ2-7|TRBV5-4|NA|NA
TGTGCCAGCAGCGCGAAACAGGGATCCCCCTACGAGCAGTACTTC
CASSAKQGSPYEQYF
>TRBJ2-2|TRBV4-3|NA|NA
TGCGCCAGCAGCCCGGACTACACGCGAGGGGAGCTGTTTTTT
CASSPDYTRGELFF
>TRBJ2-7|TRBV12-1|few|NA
TGTGCCAGCAGCTTTCCCAGCGGGGGGCCCTACGAGCAGTACTTC
CASSFPSGGPYEQYF
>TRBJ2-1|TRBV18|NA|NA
TGTGCCAGCTCATCCGGACAGGGAGGGAATGAGCAGTTCTTC
CASSSGQGGNEQFF